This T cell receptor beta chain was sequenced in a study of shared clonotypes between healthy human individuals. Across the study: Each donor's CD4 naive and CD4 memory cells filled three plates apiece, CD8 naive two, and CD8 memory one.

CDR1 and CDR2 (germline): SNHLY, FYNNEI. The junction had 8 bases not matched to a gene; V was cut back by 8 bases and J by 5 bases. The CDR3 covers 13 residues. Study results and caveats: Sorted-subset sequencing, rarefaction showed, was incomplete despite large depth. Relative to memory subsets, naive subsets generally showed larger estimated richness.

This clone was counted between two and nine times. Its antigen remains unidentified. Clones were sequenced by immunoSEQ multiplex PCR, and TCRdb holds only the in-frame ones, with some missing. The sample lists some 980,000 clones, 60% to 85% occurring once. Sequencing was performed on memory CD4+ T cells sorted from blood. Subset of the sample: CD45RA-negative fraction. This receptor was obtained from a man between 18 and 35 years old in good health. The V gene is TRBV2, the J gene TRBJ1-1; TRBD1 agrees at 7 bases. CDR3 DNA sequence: TGTGCCAGCCAGACAGGGCTTTGGACTGAAGCTTTCTTT. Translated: CASQTGLWTEAFF.